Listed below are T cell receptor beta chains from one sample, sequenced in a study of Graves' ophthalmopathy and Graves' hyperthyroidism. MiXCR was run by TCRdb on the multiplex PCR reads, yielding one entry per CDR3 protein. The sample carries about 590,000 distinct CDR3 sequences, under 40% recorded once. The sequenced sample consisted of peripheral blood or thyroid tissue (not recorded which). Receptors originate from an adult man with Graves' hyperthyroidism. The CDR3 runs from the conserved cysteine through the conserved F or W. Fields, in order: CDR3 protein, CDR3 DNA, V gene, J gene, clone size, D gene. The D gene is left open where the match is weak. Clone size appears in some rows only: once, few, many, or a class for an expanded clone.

CDR3 protein: CAISESFRTSGGNEQFF; CDR3 DNA: TGTGCCATCAGTGAGTCCTTCCGGACTAGCGGGGGCAATGAGCAGTTCTTC; V gene: TRBV10-3; J gene: TRBJ2-1; clone size: few; D gene: TRBD2
CDR3 protein: CSVSRGQETQYF; CDR3 DNA: TGCAGCGTTAGCCGGGGTCAAGAGACCCAGTACTTC; V gene: TRBV29-1; J gene: TRBJ2-5; clone size: many; D gene: NA
CDR3 protein: CASRLTGPFYGYTF; CDR3 DNA: TGTGCCAGTAGGCTAACGGGACCCTTCTATGGCTACACCTTC; V gene: TRBV19; J gene: TRBJ1-2; clone size: many; D gene: NA
CDR3 protein: CASSPQVGPYEQYF; CDR3 DNA: TGTGCCAGTAGTCCCCAAGTGGGGCCCTACGAGCAGTACTTC; V gene: TRBV19; J gene: TRBJ2-7; clone size: many; D gene: NA
CDR3 protein: CSVGRAGGGYEQYF; CDR3 DNA: TGCAGCGTTGGTAGGGCAGGGGGTGGCTACGAGCAGTACTTC; V gene: TRBV29-1; J gene: TRBJ2-7; clone size: NA; D gene: TRBD1
CDR3 protein: CSARVGSSYNSPLHF; CDR3 DNA: TGCAGTGCCAGGGTGGGGAGCTCCTATAATTCACCCCTCCACTTT; V gene: TRBV20-1; J gene: TRBJ1-6; clone size: NA; D gene: NA
CDR3 protein: CASSRQGSQEAQYF; CDR3 DNA: TGTGCCAGCAGCCGACAGGGGTCTCAAGAGGCCCAGTACTTC; V gene: TRBV12-3/TRBV12-4; J gene: TRBJ2-5; clone size: NA; D gene: TRBD1
CDR3 protein: CASSVGLVGGQLNTEAFF; CDR3 DNA: TGTGCCAGCAGCGTAGGCCTCGTCGGAGGACAGTTAAACACTGAAGCTTTCTTT; V gene: TRBV2; J gene: TRBJ1-1; clone size: NA; D gene: NA
CDR3 protein: CASSYPTGGLTANYGYTF; CDR3 DNA: TGTGCCAGCAGTTACCCAACAGGGGGCCTAACCGCTAACTATGGCTACACCTTC; V gene: TRBV6-6; J gene: TRBJ1-2; clone size: few; D gene: TRBD1
CDR3 protein: CSASSVGLAGSETQYF; CDR3 DNA: TGCAGTGCTAGCAGTGTGGGCCTAGCGGGGTCGGAGACCCAGTACTTC; V gene: TRBV20-1; J gene: TRBJ2-5; clone size: many; D gene: TRBD2
CDR3 protein: CATLAGQGTDTQYF; CDR3 DNA: TGTGCCACCCTAGCGGGTCAAGGCACAGATACGCAGTATTTT; V gene: TRBV10-3; J gene: TRBJ2-3; clone size: NA; D gene: TRBD2
CDR3 protein: CACSVPRPGYNSPLHF; CDR3 DNA: TGTGCCTGCAGTGTCCCTCGGCCAGGGTATAATTCACCCCTCCACTTT; V gene: TRBV6-4; J gene: TRBJ1-6; clone size: NA; D gene: NA
CDR3 protein: CASSLGARPVSGANVLTF; CDR3 DNA: TGTGCCAGCAGCTTAGGGGCACGACCAGTCTCTGGGGCCAACGTCCTGACTTTC; V gene: TRBV7-9; J gene: TRBJ2-6; clone size: NA; D gene: NA
CDR3 protein: CASSLGWARSGNTIYF; CDR3 DNA: TGCGCCAGCAGCTTGGGTTGGGCTCGCTCTGGAAACACCATATATTTT; V gene: TRBV5-1; J gene: TRBJ1-3; clone size: many; D gene: NA
CDR3 protein: CASSFGTADTQYF; CDR3 DNA: TGTGCCAGCAGCTTCGGGACAGCCGATACGCAGTATTTT; V gene: TRBV7-9; J gene: TRBJ2-3; clone size: few; D gene: TRBD1
CDR3 protein: CASSPDRGREHEQFF; CDR3 DNA: TGTGCCAGCAGCCCTGACAGGGGGCGAGAACATGAGCAGTTCTTC; V gene: TRBV7-2; J gene: TRBJ2-1; clone size: NA; D gene: TRBD1
CDR3 protein: CSATQVQILGDTQYF; CDR3 DNA: TGCAGTGCCACCCAAGTACAGATTCTAGGAGATACGCAGTATTTT; V gene: TRBV20-1; J gene: TRBJ2-3; clone size: few; D gene: NA
CDR3 protein: CASSLTGSSYEQCF; CDR3 DNA: TGCGCCAGCAGCTTGACAGGCAGTTCCTACGAGCAGTGCTTC; V gene: TRBV5-1; J gene: TRBJ2-7; clone size: NA; D gene: NA
CDR3 protein: CASSDTNYEQYF; CDR3 DNA: TGTGCCAGCAGTGATACAAACTACGAGCAGTACTTC; V gene: TRBV2; J gene: TRBJ2-7; clone size: many; D gene: NA
CDR3 protein: CASSFLSSYGYTF; CDR3 DNA: TGTGCCAGCAGCTTTTTATCCAGCTATGGCTACACCTTC; V gene: TRBV5-5; J gene: TRBJ1-2; clone size: many; D gene: NA
CDR3 protein: CASSPGDFQETQYF; CDR3 DNA: TGTGCCAGCAGCCCCGGGGACTTCCAAGAGACCCAGTACTTC; V gene: TRBV7-8; J gene: TRBJ2-5; clone size: many; D gene: NA
CDR3 protein: CASSEENMDSTYEQYF; CDR3 DNA: TGTGCCAGTAGCGAGGAAAACATGGACAGTACCTACGAGCAGTACTTC; V gene: TRBV19; J gene: TRBJ2-7; clone size: NA; D gene: NA
CDR3 protein: CASSLGGAGDTDTQYF; CDR3 DNA: TGTGCCAGCAGCTTAGGGGGGGCGGGGGACACAGATACGCAGTACTTC; V gene: TRBV7-8; J gene: TRBJ2-5; clone size: NA; D gene: NA
CDR3 protein: CSVEDQGGAGYGYTF; CDR3 DNA: TGCAGCGTTGAAGATCAAGGAGGGGCAGGCTACGGCTACACCTTC; V gene: TRBV29-1; J gene: TRBJ1-2; clone size: NA; D gene: NA
CDR3 protein: CASSSNQVGMNTEAFF; CDR3 DNA: TGTGCCAGCAGCTCCAATCAGGTGGGGATGAACACTGAAGCTTTCTTT; V gene: TRBV7-2; J gene: TRBJ1-1; clone size: NA; D gene: NA
CDR3 protein: CASSVRDRDGPWETQYF; CDR3 DNA: TGTGCCAGCAGCGTCCGGGACAGGGATGGCCCATGGGAGACCCAGTACTTC; V gene: TRBV5-6; J gene: TRBJ2-5; clone size: few; D gene: TRBD1
CDR3 protein: CASSPRTGGEEPQHF; CDR3 DNA: TGTGCCAGCAGCCCGCGGACAGGGGGCGAAGAGCCCCAGCATTTT; V gene: TRBV7-2; J gene: TRBJ1-5; clone size: once; D gene: TRBD1
CDR3 protein: CASSLCREAYTF; CDR3 DNA: TGTGCCAGCAGCTTATGTAGGGAGGCCTACACCTTC; V gene: TRBV7-2; J gene: TRBJ1-2; clone size: NA; D gene: NA
CDR3 protein: CASSQLGQGIVEQYF; CDR3 DNA: TGTGCCAGCAGCCAACTCGGACAGGGGATTGTCGAGCAGTACTTC; V gene: TRBV3-1; J gene: TRBJ2-7; clone size: NA; D gene: TRBD1
CDR3 protein: CASSYSPRDRDEQYF; CDR3 DNA: TGTGCCAGCAGTTACTCGCCTCGGGACAGGGACGAGCAGTACTTC; V gene: TRBV6-6; J gene: TRBJ2-7; clone size: many; D gene: TRBD1
CDR3 protein: CASSLPSNRVMDEKLFF; CDR3 DNA: TGTGCCAGCAGCTTACCCTCTAACAGGGTGATGGATGAAAAACTGTTTTTT; V gene: TRBV7-9; J gene: TRBJ1-4; clone size: NA; D gene: NA
CDR3 protein: CAGSLSVNSYEQYF; CDR3 DNA: TGTGCCGGCAGTTTATCGGTTAACTCCTACGAGCAGTACTTC; V gene: TRBV12-3/TRBV12-4; J gene: TRBJ2-7; clone size: once; D gene: NA
CDR3 protein: CASSYSQLQYEQYF; CDR3 DNA: TGTGCCAGCAGTTACTCACAGCTACAGTACGAGCAGTACTTC; V gene: TRBV6-5; J gene: TRBJ2-7; clone size: many; D gene: NA
CDR3 protein: CASSYGTEETQYF; CDR3 DNA: TGTGCCAGCAGTTACGGGACAGAAGAGACCCAGTACTTC; V gene: TRBV6-5; J gene: TRBJ2-5; clone size: many; D gene: TRBD1
CDR3 protein: CASSLGTSGGKTQYF; CDR3 DNA: TGTGCCAGCAGCTTAGGGACTAGCGGGGGAAAGACCCAGTACTTC; V gene: TRBV7-2; J gene: TRBJ2-5; clone size: NA; D gene: TRBD2
CDR3 protein: CSTSDLGQGAGTEAFF; CDR3 DNA: TGCAGCACCTCGGATCTGGGACAGGGGGCCGGCACTGAAGCTTTCTTT; V gene: TRBV29-1; J gene: TRBJ1-1; clone size: NA; D gene: TRBD1
CDR3 protein: CVSSVGDSANYGYTF; CDR3 DNA: TGCGTCAGCAGCGTGGGGGACAGTGCTAACTATGGCTACACCTTC; V gene: TRBV5-1; J gene: TRBJ1-2; clone size: NA; D gene: TRBD1
CDR3 protein: CASSVGPDPSSYEQYF; CDR3 DNA: TGTGCCAGCAGCGTAGGCCCAGACCCGAGCTCCTACGAGCAGTACTTC; V gene: TRBV9; J gene: TRBJ2-7; clone size: many; D gene: NA
CDR3 protein: CASSLKVGRGETQYF; CDR3 DNA: TGTGCTAGCAGCTTAAAGGTCGGGCGCGGAGAGACCCAGTACTTC; V gene: TRBV7-7; J gene: TRBJ2-5; clone size: NA; D gene: NA
CDR3 protein: CSAREGWATEAFF; CDR3 DNA: TGCAGTGCTAGAGAGGGTTGGGCCACTGAAGCTTTCTTT; V gene: TRBV20-1; J gene: TRBJ1-1; clone size: NA; D gene: NA
CDR3 protein: CATANRDRPNTGELFF; CDR3 DNA: TGTGCCACCGCGAACCGGGACAGGCCGAACACCGGGGAGCTGTTTTTT; V gene: TRBV24-1; J gene: TRBJ2-2; clone size: many; D gene: TRBD1
CDR3 protein: CATSRGQGADEQFF; CDR3 DNA: TGTGCCACCAGCAGGGGACAGGGGGCCGATGAGCAGTTCTTC; V gene: TRBV15; J gene: TRBJ2-1; clone size: NA; D gene: TRBD1
CDR3 protein: CASSLPSVAAQETQHF; CDR3 DNA: TGTGCCAGCAGCTTGCCGTCGGTAGCGGCCCAAGAGACCCAGCATTTT; V gene: TRBV25-1; J gene: TRBJ1-5; clone size: NA; D gene: NA
CDR3 protein: CAEGPRNSPLHF; CDR3 DNA: TGTGCTGAAGGACCGCGTAATTCACCCCTCCACTTT; V gene: TRBV25-1; J gene: TRBJ1-6; clone size: NA; D gene: NA
CDR3 protein: CASSLGRPAYEQYF; CDR3 DNA: TGTGCTAGCAGCTTAGGGCGGCCGGCTTATGAGCAGTACTTC; V gene: TRBV7-7; J gene: TRBJ2-7; clone size: many; D gene: NA
CDR3 protein: CASSYSEVSYNSPLHF; CDR3 DNA: TGTGCCAGCAGTTACTCAGAGGTCTCCTATAATTCACCCCTCCACTTT; V gene: TRBV6-6; J gene: TRBJ1-6; clone size: many; D gene: NA
CDR3 protein: CAIAAGQGGTYEQYF; CDR3 DNA: TGTGCCATCGCCGCGGGACAGGGGGGAACCTACGAGCAGTACTTC; V gene: TRBV10-3; J gene: TRBJ2-7; clone size: many; D gene: TRBD1
CDR3 protein: CSLWGRASGYTF; CDR3 DNA: TGCAGTTTATGGGGCAGAGCCTCTGGCTACACCTTC; V gene: TRBV29-1; J gene: TRBJ1-2; clone size: NA; D gene: NA
CDR3 protein: CASSTDRGSGNTF; CDR3 DNA: TGTGCCAGCAGTACGGACAGGGGCTCTGGAAACACCTTC; V gene: TRBV7-6; J gene: TRBJ1-2; clone size: NA; D gene: TRBD1
CDR3 protein: CSARDLVVSSYEQYF; CDR3 DNA: TGCAGTGCTAGAGATCTTGTGGTAAGCTCCTACGAGCAGTACTTC; V gene: TRBV20-1; J gene: TRBJ2-7; clone size: many; D gene: NA
CDR3 protein: CSVRSHSGNTIYF; CDR3 DNA: TGCAGCGTTCGCTCGCACTCTGGAAACACCATATATTTT; V gene: TRBV29-1; J gene: TRBJ1-3; clone size: many; D gene: NA
CDR3 protein: CASSLGDSSYNEQFF; CDR3 DNA: TGTGCCAGCAGCTTGGGGGACAGCTCCTACAATGAGCAGTTCTTC; V gene: TRBV7-6; J gene: TRBJ2-1; clone size: NA; D gene: TRBD1
CDR3 protein: CASSLAGLTGGNTIYF; CDR3 DNA: TGTGCCAGCAGTTTAGCCGGTCTAACTGGTGGAAACACCATATATTTT; V gene: TRBV12-3/TRBV12-4; J gene: TRBJ1-3; clone size: many; D gene: NA
CDR3 protein: CASSSRTANTGELFF; CDR3 DNA: TGTGCCAGCAGTTCTAGGACTGCAAACACCGGGGAGCTGTTTTTT; V gene: TRBV12-3/TRBV12-4; J gene: TRBJ2-2; clone size: many; D gene: NA
CDR3 protein: CASSRQGLQETQYF; CDR3 DNA: TGTGCCAGCAGCAGACAGGGGCTCCAAGAGACCCAGTACTTC; V gene: TRBV7-9; J gene: TRBJ2-5; clone size: once; D gene: TRBD1
CDR3 protein: CAGGGAYEQYF; CDR3 DNA: TGTGCCGGCGGGGGGGCGTACGAGCAGTACTTC; V gene: TRBV25-1; J gene: TRBJ2-7; clone size: NA; D gene: TRBD2
CDR3 protein: CASSLTQRGTYEQYF; CDR3 DNA: TGTGCCAGCAGCTTAACCCAGCGGGGGACCTACGAGCAGTACTTC; V gene: TRBV7-3; J gene: TRBJ2-7; clone size: NA; D gene: TRBD2
CDR3 protein: CASSIGKGGYEQYF; CDR3 DNA: TGTGCCAGTAGTATAGGTAAGGGTGGTTACGAGCAGTACTTC; V gene: TRBV19; J gene: TRBJ2-7; clone size: NA; D gene: NA
CDR3 protein: CASSPSGDEQYF; CDR3 DNA: TGTGCCAGCAGTCCTTCAGGGGATGAGCAGTACTTC; V gene: TRBV12-3/TRBV12-4; J gene: TRBJ2-7; clone size: NA; D gene: NA